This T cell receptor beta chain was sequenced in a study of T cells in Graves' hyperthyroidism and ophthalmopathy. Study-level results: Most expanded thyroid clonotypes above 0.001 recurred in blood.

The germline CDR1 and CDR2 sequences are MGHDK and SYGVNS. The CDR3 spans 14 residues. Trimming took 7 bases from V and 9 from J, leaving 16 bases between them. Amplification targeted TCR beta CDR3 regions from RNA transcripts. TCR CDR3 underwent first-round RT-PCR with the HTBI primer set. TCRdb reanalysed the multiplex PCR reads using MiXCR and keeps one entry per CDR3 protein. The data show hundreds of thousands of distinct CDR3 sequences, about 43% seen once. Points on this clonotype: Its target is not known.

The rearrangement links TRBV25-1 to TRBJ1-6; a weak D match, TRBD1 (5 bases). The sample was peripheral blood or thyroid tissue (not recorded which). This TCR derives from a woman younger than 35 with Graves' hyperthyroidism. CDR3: CASIPKGVTSPLHF. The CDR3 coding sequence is TGTGCCAGCATTCCGAAAGGGGTTACTTCACCCCTCCACTTT. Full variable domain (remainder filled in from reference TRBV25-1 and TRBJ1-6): EADIYQTPRYLVIGTGKKITLECSQTMGHDKMYWYQQDPGMELHLIHYSYGVNSTEKGDLSSESTVSRIRTEHFPLTLESARPSHTSQYLCASIPKGVTSPLHFGNGTRLTVT.